The clone carrying this TCR beta chain occurred many times. Naive CD8 libraries came from around 20,000 to 990,000 sorted cells with 10%, 30% or 50% RNA. This entry belongs to a study of molecular identifiers for immune sequencing clone quantification. Study overall: The replicate experiment used RNA from roughly 20,000 or 100,000 naive CD8 cells. This RNA was split into five aliquots, and four of them were sequenced.

Libraries of bulk TCR were made by previously described methods (with listed TCR primers). A single record per CDR3 protein comes from TCRdb applying MiXCR to the PCR reads. The sample includes about 640,000 distinct CDR3 sequences, about 20% of them seen just once. Deletions cut 3 bases from V and 8 bases from J, with 11 bases between. CDR3 size: 13 residues. Sequenced input: naive CD8+ T cells from blood, with Jurkat cell RNA spiked in. The subset is: FACS-sorted CD8+CD4-CCR7+CD45RA+ naive T cells. The chain is built from TRBV23-1 and TRBJ1-5; D is ambiguous. TRBV23-1 is an ORF; its function is uncertain. This TCR was recovered from a human donor in good health. Some libraries in this study had Jurkat cell RNA spiked in. In nucleotides, the CDR3 is TGCGCCAGCAGTCACTCGCCGGACGAGCCCCAGCATTTT. This codes for CASSHSPDEPQHF.